This T cell receptor beta chain was profiled in a study of blood T cell repertoires in COVID-19. J gave up 4 bases and V 2 bases, and 6 bases lay outside the gene matches. The CDR3 is 15 residues long. Germline loops: CDR1 SGHTA, CDR2 FQGNSA. TCRdb keeps only in-frame clones here, not all; method: immunoSEQ multiplex PCR. The sample has 85,000 to 100,000 clones; 80% to 90% are singletons. Sequenced input: peripheral blood. The sequence derives from a man aged 50-59 years with COVID-19, enrolled during active disease. This chain joins TRBV7-2 and TRBJ1-2, with 8 bases identical to TRBD1. The CDR3 loop reads CASSLSQGATYGYTF. CDR3 nucleotides: TGTGCCAGCAGCTTATCTCAGGGGGCAACCTATGGCTACACCTTC.